This record covers a single T cell receptor beta chain. Its antigen remains unknown. Germline V CDR1 and CDR2: SEHNR, FQNEAQ (reference sequence). The CDR3 length is 13 residues. The V and J ends lost 3 bases and 1 base respectively, with 6 bases between them. Repertoires were generated with immunoSEQ multiplex PCR, while TCRdb's copy carries only in-frame clones and drops some. The data contain some 45,000 clones, 82% of them singletons. The sample belongs to a study of OX40 agonist ivuxolimab in advanced cancers. Study-wide background: Ivuxolimab, an antibody that agonizes OX40 (CD134), was administered to the patients. Three individuals attained partial responses, comprising one hepatocellular carcinoma case and two cutaneous melanoma cases. Notes on the study in general: Researchers report that CD8+ T cells had, on average, more expanded clones than CD4+.

This clonotype was sampled from an adult with an advanced solid tumor such as melanoma, head and neck, liver or kidney cancer. The chain combines TRBV7-9 with TRBJ2-5; D could derive from TRBD1 or TRBD2 (5 bases each). The source was CD4+ or CD8+ T cells sorted from blood, collected in a trial of the OX40 agonist ivuxolimab. The CDR3 DNA reads as TGTGCCAGCAGCTTGGGGGTCCAAGAGACCCAGTACTTC. Protein sequence: CASSLGVQETQYF.